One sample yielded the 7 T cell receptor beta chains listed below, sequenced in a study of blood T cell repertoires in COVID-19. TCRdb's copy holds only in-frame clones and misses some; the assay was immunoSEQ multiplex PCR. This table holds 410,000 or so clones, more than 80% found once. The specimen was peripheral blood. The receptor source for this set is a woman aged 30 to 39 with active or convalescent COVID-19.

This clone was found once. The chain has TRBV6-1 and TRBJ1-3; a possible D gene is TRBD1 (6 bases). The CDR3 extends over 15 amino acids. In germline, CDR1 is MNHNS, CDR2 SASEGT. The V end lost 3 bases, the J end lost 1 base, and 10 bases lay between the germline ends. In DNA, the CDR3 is TGTGCCAGCAGTGACAGGGGACCTTCTGGAAACACCATATATTTT. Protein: CASSDRGPSGNTIYF.

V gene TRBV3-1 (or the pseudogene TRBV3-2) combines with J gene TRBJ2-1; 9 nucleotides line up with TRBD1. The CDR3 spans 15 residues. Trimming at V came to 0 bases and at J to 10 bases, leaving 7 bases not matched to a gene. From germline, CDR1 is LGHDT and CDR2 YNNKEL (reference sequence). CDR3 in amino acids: CASSQEGTGFREQFF. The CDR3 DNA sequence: TGTGCCAGCAGCCAAGAAGGGACAGGGTTTCGCGAGCAGTTCTTC.

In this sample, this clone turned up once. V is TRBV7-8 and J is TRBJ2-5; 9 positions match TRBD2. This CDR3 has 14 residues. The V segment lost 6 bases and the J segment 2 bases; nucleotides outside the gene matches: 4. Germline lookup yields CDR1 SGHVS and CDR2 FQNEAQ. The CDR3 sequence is CASSFLAGQETQYF. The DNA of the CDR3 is TGTGCCAGCAGTTTTCTAGCGGGACAAGAGACCCAGTACTTC.

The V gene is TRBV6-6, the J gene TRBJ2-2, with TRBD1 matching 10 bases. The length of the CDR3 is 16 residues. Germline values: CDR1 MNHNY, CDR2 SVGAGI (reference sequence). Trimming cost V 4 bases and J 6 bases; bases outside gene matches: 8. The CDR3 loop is CASSSVTGQGAGELFF. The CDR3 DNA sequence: TGTGCCAGCAGTTCCGTTACAGGACAGGGGGCCGGGGAGCTGTTTTTT.

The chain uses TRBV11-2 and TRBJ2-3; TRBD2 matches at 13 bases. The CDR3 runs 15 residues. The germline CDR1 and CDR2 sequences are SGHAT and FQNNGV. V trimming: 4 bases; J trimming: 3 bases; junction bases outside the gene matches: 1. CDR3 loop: CASSWTSGRTDTQYF. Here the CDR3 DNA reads TGTGCCAGCAGCTGGACTAGCGGGAGAACAGATACGCAGTATTTT.

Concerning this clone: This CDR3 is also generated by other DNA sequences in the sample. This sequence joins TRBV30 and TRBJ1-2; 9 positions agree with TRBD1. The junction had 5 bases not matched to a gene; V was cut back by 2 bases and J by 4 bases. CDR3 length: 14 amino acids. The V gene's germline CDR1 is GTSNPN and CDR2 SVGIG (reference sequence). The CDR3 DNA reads TGTGCCTGGAGTAGGGGACAGGGTAGCTATGGCTACACCTTC. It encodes CAWSRGQGSYGYTF.

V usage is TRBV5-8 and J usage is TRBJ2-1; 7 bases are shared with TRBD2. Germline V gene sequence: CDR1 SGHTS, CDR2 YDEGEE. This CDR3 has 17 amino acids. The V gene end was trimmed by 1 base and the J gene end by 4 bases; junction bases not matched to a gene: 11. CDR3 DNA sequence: TGTGCCAGCAGCTTGCGGGCTAGCGGAAGACTTTACAATGAGCAGTTCTTC. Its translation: CASSLRASGRLYNEQFF.